This T cell receptor (beta chain) comes out of a study of cytomegalovirus exposure and HLA in healthy donors. With 60 Vbeta and 13 Jbeta primers, the PCR was carried out. The method was immunoSEQ multiplex PCR; TCRdb's version includes in-frame clones alone and lacks a portion of them. The sample consists of roughly 170,000 clones, 84% of them appearing once. The CDR3 consists of 17 residues. Germline CDR1 reads MGHRA; CDR2 reads YSYEKL. Trimming took 1 base from V and 6 from J; bases not matched to a gene: 12. Overall study results and limits: The study recorded 150 to 200 TCR beta chains that were cytomegalovirus-associated.

A note on this clone: Its antigen is still unknown.

The clonotype originates from a girl aged 5 to 17 in good health and CMV-seropositive. This sequence joins TRBV4-1 and TRBJ2-7, with 10 nucleotides matching TRBD1. Sequenced: PBMCs. CDR3 residues: CASSQGVGTGVYGEQYF. The CDR3 DNA reads TGCGCCAGCAGCCAAGGTGTTGGGACAGGGGTTTATGGCGAGCAGTACTTC.